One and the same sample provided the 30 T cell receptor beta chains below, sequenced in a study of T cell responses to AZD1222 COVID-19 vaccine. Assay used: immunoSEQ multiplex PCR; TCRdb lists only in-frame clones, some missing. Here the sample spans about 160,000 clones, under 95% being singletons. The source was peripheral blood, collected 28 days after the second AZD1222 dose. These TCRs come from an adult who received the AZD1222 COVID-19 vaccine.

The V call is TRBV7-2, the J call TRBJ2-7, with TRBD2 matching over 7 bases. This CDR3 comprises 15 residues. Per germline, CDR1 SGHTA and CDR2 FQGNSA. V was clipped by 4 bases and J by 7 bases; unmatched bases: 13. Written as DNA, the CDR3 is TGTGCCAGCAGCTCGCCTAGCGGTACGCCCGGGGAGCAGTACTTC. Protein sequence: CASSSPSGTPGEQYF. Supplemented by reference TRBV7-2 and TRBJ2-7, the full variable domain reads GAGVSQSPSNKVTEKGKDVELRCDPISGHTALYWYRQSLGQGLEFLIYFQGNSAPDKSGLPSDRFSAERTGGSVSTLTIQRTQQEDSAVYLCASSSPSGTPGEQYFGPGTRLTVT.

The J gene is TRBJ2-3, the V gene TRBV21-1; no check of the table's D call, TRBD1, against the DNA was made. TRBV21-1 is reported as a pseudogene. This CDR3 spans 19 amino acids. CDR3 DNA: TGTGCCAGCTCAGACTCCGGGACAGGGATCTTTTTGGGCACAGATACGCAGTATTTT. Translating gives CASSDSGTGIFLGTDTQYF.

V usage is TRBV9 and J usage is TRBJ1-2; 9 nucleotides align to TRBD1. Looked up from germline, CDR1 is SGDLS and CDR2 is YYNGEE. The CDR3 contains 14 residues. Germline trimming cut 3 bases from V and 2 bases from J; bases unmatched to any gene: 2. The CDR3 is CASSGGTGNYGYTF. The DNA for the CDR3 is TGTGCCAGCAGCGGCGGGACAGGGAACTATGGCTACACCTTC. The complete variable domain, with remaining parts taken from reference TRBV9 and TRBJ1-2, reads DSGVTQTPKHLITATGQRVTLRCSPRSGDLSVYWYQQSLDQGLQFLIQYYNGEERAKGNILERFSAQQFPDLHSELNLSSLELGDSALYFCASSGGTGNYGYTFGSGTRLTVV.

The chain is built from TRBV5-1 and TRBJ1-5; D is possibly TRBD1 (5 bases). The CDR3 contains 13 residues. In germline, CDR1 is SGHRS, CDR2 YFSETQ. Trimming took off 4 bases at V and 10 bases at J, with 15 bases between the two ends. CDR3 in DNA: TGCGCCAGCAGCCCAAGCGAACGGGGCCCCCAGCATTTT. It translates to CASSPSERGPQHF. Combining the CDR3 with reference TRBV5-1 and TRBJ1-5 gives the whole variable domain KAGVTQTPRYLIKTRGQQVTLSCSPISGHRSVSWYQQTPGQGLQFLFEYFSETQRNKGNFPGRFSGRQFSNSRSEMNVSTLELGDSALYLCASSPSERGPQHFGDGTRLSIL.

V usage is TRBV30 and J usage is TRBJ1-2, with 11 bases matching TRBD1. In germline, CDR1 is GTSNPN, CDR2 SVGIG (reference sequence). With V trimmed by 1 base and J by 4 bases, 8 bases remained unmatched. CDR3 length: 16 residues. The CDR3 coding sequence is TGTGCCTGGAGTGCAAAGGACAGGGGGCGCGCCTATGGCTACACCTTC. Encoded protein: CAWSAKDRGRAYGYTF.

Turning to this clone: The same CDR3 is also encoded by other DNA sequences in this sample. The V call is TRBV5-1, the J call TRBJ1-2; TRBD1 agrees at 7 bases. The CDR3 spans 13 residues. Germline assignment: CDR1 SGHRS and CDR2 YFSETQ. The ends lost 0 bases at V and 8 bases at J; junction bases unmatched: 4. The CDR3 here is CASSLGQGGGYTF. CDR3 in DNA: TGCGCCAGCAGCTTGGGGCAGGGGGGAGGCTACACCTTC.

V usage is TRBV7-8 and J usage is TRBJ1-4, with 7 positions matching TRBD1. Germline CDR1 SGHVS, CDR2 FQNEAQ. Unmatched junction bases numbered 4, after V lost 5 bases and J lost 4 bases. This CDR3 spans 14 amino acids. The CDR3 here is CASSPGQYNEKLFF. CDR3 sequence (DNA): TGTGCCAGCAGCCCGGGACAGTATAATGAAAAACTGTTTTTT. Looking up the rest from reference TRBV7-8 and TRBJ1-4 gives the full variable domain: GAGVSQSPRYKVAKRGQDVALRCDPISGHVSLFWYQQALGQGPEFLTYFQNEAQLDKSGLPSDRFFAERPEGSVSTLKIQRTQQEDSAVYLCASSPGQYNEKLFFGSGTQLSVL.

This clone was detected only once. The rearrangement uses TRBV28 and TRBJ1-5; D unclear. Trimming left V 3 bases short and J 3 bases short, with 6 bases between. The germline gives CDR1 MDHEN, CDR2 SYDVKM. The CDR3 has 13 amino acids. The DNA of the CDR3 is TGTGCCAGCAGTTTGCGAATCAATCAGCCCCAGCATTTT. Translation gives CASSLRINQPQHF.

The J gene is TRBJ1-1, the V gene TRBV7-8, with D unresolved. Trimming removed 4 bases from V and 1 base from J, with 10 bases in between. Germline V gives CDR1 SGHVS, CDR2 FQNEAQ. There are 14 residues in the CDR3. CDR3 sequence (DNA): TGTGCCAGCAGCTCCTACGTGGGGAACACTGAAGCTTTCTTT. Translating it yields CASSSYVGNTEAFF.

This CDR3 is CASSPPGAWEQYF. The CDR3, as DNA: TGTGCCAGCTCACCCCCCGGAGCGTGGGAGCAGTACTTC. The J gene is TRBJ2-7, the V gene TRBV18; no clear D. Germline assignment: CDR1 KGHSH and CDR2 LQKENI. The CDR3 consists of 13 residues. The V end was cut by 3 bases, the J end by 7 bases, with 13 bases between.

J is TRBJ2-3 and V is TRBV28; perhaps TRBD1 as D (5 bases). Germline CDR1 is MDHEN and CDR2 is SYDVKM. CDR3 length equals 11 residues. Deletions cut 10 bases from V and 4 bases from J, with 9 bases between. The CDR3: CATLTADTQYF. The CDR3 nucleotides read TGTGCCACCCTGACAGCAGATACGCAGTATTTT.

In nucleotides, the CDR3 is TGTGCCAGCAGCTTATATGGACTAGCGGTACCAAGGCTCCTGCGCGAGCAGTACTTC. It encodes CASSLYGLAVPRLLREQYF. V is TRBV7-9 and J is TRBJ2-7, with 10 nucleotides matching TRBD2. Germline CDR1 SEHNR, CDR2 FQNEAQ (reference sequence). The CDR3 spans 19 residues. V was pared by 2 bases and J by 6 bases, with 19 bases of the junction left unmatched.

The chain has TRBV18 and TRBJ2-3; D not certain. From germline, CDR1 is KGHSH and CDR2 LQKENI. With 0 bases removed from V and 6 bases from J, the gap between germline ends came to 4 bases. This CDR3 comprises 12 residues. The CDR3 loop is CASSPPSDTQYF. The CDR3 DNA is TGTGCCAGCTCACCACCGTCCGATACGCAGTATTTT.

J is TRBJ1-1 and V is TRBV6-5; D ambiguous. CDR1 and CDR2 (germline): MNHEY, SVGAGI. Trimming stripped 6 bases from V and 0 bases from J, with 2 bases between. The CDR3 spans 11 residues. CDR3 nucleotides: TGTGCCAGCAGCATGAACACTGAAGCTTTCTTT. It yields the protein CASSMNTEAFF.

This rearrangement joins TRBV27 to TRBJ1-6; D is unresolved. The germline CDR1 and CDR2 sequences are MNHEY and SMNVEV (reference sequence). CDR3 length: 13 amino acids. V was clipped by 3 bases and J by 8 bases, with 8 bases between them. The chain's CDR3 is CASSFRRDSPLHF. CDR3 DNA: TGTGCCAGCAGTTTTAGGAGGGATTCACCCCTCCACTTT.

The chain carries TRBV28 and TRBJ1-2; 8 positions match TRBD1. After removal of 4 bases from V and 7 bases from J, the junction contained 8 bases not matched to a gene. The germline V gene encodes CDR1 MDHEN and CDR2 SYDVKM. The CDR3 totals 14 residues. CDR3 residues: CASSSTGTGGGYTF. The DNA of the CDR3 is TGTGCCAGCAGTTCCACTGGGACAGGAGGTGGCTACACCTTC.

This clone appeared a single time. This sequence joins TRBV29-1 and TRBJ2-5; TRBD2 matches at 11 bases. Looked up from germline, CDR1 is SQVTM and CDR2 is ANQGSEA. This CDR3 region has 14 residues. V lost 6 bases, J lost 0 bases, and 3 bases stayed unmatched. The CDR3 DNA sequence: TGCAGCGTAGTGGGACTAGCGGACCAAGAGACCCAGTACTTC. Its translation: CSVVGLADQETQYF.

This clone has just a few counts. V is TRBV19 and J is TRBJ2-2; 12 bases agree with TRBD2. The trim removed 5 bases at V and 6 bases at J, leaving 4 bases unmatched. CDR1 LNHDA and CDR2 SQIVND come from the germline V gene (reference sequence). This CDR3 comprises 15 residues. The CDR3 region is CASSPTSGSPGELFF. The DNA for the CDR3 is TGTGCCAGTAGTCCGACTAGCGGGAGTCCCGGGGAGCTGTTTTTT.

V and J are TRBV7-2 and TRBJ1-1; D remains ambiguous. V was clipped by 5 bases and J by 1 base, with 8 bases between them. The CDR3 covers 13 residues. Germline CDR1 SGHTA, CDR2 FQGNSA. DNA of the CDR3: TGTGCCAGCAGCCAACAGCCGAACACTGAAGCTTTCTTT. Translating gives CASSQQPNTEAFF.

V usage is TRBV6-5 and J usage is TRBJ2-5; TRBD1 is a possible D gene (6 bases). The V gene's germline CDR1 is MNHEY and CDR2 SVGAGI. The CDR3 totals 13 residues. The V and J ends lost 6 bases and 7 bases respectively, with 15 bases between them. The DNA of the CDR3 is TGTGCCAGCAGAGACAGGTCTTTGGGGACCCAGTACTTC. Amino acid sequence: CASRDRSLGTQYF.

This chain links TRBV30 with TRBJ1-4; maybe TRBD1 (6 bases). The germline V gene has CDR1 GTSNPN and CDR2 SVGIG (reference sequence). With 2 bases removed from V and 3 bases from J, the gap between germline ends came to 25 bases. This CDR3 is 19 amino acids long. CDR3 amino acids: CAWSPLWTDPLWANEKLFF. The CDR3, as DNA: TGTGCCTGGAGTCCACTATGGACAGACCCCCTCTGGGCTAATGAAAAACTGTTTTTT.

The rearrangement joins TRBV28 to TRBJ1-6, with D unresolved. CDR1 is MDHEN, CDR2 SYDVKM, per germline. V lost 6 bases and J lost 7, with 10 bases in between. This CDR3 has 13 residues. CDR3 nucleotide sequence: TGTGCCAGCAGCCAGACCGTCAATTCACCCCTCCACTTT. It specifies CASSQTVNSPLHF.

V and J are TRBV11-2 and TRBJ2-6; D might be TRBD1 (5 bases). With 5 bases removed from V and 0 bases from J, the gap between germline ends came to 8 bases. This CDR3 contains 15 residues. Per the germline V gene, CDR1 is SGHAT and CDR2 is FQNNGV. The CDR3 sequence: CASSRDSSGANVLTF. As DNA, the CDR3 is TGTGCCAGCAGCCGCGACAGCTCTGGGGCCAACGTCCTGACTTTC.

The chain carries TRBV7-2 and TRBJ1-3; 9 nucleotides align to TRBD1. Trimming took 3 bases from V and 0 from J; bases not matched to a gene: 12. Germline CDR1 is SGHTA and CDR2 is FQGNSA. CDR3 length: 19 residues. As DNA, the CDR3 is TGTGCCAGCAGCTTTCGGGACAGGGCACAACCGAACTCTGGAAACACCATATATTTT. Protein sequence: CASSFRDRAQPNSGNTIYF.

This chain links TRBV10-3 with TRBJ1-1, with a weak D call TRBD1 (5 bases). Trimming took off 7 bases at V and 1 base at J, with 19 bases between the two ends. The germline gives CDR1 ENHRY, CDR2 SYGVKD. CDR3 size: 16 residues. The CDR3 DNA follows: TGTGCCATCATGAACAGGTCCCGGCAAACGAACACTGAAGCTTTCTTT. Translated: CAIMNRSRQTNTEAFF.

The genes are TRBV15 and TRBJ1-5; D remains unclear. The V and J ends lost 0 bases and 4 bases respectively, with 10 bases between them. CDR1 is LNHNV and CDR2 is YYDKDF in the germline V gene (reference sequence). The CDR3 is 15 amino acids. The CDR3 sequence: CATSRDRAPNQPQHF. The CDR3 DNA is TGTGCCACCAGCAGAGACCGGGCACCAAATCAGCCCCAGCATTTT.

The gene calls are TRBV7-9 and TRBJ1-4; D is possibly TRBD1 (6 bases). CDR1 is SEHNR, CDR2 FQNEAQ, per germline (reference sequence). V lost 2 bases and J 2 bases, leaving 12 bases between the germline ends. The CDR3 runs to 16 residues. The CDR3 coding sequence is TGTGCCAGCAGCTTAAGAACAGGGAGGACTAATGAAAAACTGTTTTTT. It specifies CASSLRTGRTNEKLFF.

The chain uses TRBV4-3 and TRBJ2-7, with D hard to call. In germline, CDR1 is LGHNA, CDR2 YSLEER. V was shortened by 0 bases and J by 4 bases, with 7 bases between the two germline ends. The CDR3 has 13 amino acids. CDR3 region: CASSQDWAYEQYF. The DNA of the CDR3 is TGCGCCAGCAGCCAAGATTGGGCATACGAGCAGTACTTC.

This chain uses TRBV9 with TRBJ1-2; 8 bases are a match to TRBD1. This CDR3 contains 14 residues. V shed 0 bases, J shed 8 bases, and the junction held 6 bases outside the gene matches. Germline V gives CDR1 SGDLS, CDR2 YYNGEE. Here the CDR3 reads CASSVAPTGDGYTF. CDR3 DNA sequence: TGTGCCAGCAGCGTAGCTCCGACAGGGGACGGCTACACCTTC.

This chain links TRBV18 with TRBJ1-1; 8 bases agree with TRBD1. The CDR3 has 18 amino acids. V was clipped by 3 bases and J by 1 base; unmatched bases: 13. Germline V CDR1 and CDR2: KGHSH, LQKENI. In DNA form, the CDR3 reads TGTGCCAGCTCACCGAGGGCTAGGACAGGGCTGGAGAACACTGAAGCTTTCTTT. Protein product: CASSPRARTGLENTEAFF.